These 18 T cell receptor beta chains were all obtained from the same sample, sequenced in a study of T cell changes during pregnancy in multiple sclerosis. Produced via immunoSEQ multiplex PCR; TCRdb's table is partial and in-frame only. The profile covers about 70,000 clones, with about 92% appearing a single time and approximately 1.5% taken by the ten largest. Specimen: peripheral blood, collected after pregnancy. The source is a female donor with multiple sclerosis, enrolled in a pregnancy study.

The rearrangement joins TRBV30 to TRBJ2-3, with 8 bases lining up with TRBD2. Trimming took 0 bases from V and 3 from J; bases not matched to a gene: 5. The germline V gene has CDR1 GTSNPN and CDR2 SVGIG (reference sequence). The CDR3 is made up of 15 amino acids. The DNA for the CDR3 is TGTGCCTGGAGTGTACACAGCGGGAGAACAGATACGCAGTATTTT. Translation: CAWSVHSGRTDTQYF.

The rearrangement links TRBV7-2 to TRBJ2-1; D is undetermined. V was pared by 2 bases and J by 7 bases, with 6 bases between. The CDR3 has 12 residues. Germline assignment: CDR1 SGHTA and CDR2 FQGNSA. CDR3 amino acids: CASSLTRNEQFF. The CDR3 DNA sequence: TGTGCCAGCAGCTTAACGAGGAATGAGCAGTTCTTC.

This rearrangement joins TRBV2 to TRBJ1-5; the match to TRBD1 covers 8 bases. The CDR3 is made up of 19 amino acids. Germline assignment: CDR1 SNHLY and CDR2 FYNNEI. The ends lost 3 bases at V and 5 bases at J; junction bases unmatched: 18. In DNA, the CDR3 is TGTGCCAGCAGTGAGGTGGGACAGGTTTACCGGGAGCCGTATCAGCCCCAGCATTTT. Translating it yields CASSEVGQVYREPYQPQHF.

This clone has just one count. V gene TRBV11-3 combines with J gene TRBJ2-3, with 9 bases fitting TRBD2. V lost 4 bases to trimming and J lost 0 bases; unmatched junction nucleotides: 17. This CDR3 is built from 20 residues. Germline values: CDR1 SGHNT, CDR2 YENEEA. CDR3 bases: TGTGCCAGCAGCTCCGGGGACAGAGATTTAGCGGGAGTCAGCACAGATACGCAGTATTTT. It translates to CASSSGDRDLAGVSTDTQYF.

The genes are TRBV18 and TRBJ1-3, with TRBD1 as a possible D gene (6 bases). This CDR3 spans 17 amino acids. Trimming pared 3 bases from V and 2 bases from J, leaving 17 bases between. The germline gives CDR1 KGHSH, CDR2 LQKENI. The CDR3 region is CASSPYRTAGPGNTIYF. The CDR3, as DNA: TGTGCCAGCTCACCCTACCGGACAGCCGGGCCTGGAAACACCATATATTTT.

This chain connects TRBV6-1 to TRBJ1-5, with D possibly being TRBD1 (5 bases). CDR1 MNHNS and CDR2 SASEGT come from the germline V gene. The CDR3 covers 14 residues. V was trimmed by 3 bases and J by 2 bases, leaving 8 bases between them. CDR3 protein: CASSEGPGNQPQHF. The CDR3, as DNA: TGTGCCAGCAGTGAGGGGCCCGGCAATCAGCCCCAGCATTTT.

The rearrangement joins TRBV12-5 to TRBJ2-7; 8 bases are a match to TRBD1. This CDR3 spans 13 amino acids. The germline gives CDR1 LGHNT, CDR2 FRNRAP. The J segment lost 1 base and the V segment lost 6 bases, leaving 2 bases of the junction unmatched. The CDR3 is CASGRDRSYEQYF. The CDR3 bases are TGTGCTAGTGGCCGGGACAGGTCCTACGAGCAGTACTTC.

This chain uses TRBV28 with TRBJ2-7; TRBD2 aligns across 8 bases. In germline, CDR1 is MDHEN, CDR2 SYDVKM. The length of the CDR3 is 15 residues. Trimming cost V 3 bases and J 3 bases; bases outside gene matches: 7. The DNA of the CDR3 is TGTGCCAGCAGTTTTTCCGGGACTAGGAGCTACGAGCAGTACTTC. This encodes CASSFSGTRSYEQYF.

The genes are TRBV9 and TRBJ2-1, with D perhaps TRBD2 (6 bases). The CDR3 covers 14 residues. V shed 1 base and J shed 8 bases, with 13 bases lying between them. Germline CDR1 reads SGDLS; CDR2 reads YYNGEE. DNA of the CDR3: TGTGCCAGCAGCGTATCGGGAGAAGGCTATGAGCAGTTCTTC. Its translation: CASSVSGEGYEQFF.

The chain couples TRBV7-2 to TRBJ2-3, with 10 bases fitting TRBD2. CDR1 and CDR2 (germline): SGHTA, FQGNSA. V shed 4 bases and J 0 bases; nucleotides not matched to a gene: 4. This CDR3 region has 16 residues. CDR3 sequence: CASSWRTSGSTDTQYF. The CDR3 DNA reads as TGTGCCAGCAGCTGGCGGACTAGCGGAAGCACAGATACGCAGTATTTT.

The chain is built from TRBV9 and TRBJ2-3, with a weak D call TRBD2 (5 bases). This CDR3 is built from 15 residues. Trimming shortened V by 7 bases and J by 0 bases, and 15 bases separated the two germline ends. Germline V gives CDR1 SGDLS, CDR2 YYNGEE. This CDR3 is CASALGSTSTDTQYF. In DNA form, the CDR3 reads TGTGCCAGCGCCCTGGGGAGTACTAGCACAGATACGCAGTATTTT.

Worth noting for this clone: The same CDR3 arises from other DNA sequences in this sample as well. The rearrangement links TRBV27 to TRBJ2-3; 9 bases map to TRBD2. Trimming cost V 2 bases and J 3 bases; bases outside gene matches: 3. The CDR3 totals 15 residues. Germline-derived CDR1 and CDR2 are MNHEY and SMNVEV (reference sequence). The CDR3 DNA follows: TGTGCCAGCAGTTTACAGGGACTAGCTACAGATACGCAGTATTTT. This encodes CASSLQGLATDTQYF.

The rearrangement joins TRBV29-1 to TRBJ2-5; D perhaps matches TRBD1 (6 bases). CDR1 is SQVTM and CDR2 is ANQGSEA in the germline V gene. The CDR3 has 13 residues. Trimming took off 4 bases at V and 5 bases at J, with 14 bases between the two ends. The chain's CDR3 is CSVGLQGWETQYF. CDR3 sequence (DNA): TGCAGCGTTGGTCTACAGGGCTGGGAGACCCAGTACTTC.

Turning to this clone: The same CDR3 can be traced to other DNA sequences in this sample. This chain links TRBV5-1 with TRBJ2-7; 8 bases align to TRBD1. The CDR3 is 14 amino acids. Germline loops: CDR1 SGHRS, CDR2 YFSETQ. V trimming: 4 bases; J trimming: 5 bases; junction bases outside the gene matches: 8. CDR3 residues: CASSLGQGPDEQYF. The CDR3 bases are TGCGCCAGCAGCCTCGGACAGGGCCCTGACGAGCAGTACTTC.

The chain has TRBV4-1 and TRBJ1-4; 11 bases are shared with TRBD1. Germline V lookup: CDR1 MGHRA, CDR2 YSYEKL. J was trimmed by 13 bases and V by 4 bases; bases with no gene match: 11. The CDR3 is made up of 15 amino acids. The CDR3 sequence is CASSPGTGGLRGLFF. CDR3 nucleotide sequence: TGCGCCAGCAGCCCCGGGACAGGGGGATTAAGGGGACTGTTTTTT.

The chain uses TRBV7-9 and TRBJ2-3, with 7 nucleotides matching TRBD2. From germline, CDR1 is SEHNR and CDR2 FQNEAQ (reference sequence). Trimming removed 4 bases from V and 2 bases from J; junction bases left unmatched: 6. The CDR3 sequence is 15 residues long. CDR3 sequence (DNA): TGTGCCAGCAGCTCCCTAGCGGCCCTCACAGATACGCAGTATTTT. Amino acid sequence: CASSSLAALTDTQYF.

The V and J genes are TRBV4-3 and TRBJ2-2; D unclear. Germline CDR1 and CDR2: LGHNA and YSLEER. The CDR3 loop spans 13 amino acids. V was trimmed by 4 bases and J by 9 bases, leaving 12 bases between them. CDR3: CASSLIQHRELFF. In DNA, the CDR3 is TGCGCCAGCAGCCTCATACAGCACCGGGAGCTGTTTTTT.

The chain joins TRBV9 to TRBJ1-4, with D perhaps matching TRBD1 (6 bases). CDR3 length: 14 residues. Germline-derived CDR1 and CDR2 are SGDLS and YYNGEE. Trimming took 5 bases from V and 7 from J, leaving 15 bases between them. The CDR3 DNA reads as TGTGCCAGCAGTGGCCAGGGGTTAGGTGAAAAACTGTTTTTT. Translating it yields CASSGQGLGEKLFF.